This T cell receptor (beta chain) derives from a study of T cell clonotyping in hematopoietic cell transplantation. Points from the study as a whole: Recipient TCR diversity dropped after transplant; expanded clonotypes rose from day 30 to 180. Broader posttransplant TCR repertoire diversity was predicted by graft donor and pretransplant recipient Inverse Simpson Index values. Without cell sorting, CD4 versus CD8 contributions remain unresolved. Few recipient clonotypes overlapped donors; over 97% were de novo at given depth.

A word on this clone: The antigen remains undetermined.

V lost 0 bases and J 2 bases, leaving 8 bases between the germline ends. The CDR3 extends over 14 amino acids. Germline V gene lookup returns CDR1 SGHRS and CDR2 YFSETQ. Repertoires were generated with immunoSEQ multiplex PCR, while TCRdb's copy carries only in-frame clones and drops some. The profile shows about 16,000 clones, under 90% of them singletons. Sample: peripheral blood mononuclear cells. This clonotype was sampled from a man aged 45 to 65 in good health. Some clones in this sample may be carry-over from other donors' samples. V usage is TRBV5-1 and J usage is TRBJ2-5; a weak D match, TRBD2 (5 bases). CDR3 residues: CASSLGGEQETQYF. CDR3 bases: TGCGCCAGCAGCTTGGGTGGGGAGCAAGAGACCCAGTACTTC.